This TCR beta chain was captured in a study of CD8 T cells in Susac syndrome. Study-level background: When blood was collected, patients with Susac syndrome were therapy-naive, were taking corticosteroids, or were receiving intravenous immunoglobulin alone.

The authors negatively isolated CD8+ and CD4+ T cells and FACS-enriched TEMRA cells. Random hexamers were used to reverse transcribe about 0.5 to 1 ug of RNA. TCRdb analysed the immunoSEQ multiplex PCR reads with MiXCR anew, one entry per CDR3 protein. The sample has roughly 140,000 distinct CDR3 sequences, around 95% seen once; the top ten hold approximately 0.15%. Specimen: CD4+ T cells from PBMCs. The source of this sequence is a human donor with Susac syndrome.

The DNA of the CDR3 is TGTGCCAGCAGCCAAGATGCGGAGACCCAGTACTTC. It translates to CASSQDAETQYF. This chain joins TRBV3-1 and TRBJ2-5; no clear D. The CDR3 has 12 amino acids. V was clipped by 0 bases and J by 5 bases, with 4 bases between them. Germline CDR1 LGHDT, CDR2 YNNKEL (reference sequence).